What follows are 19 T cell receptor beta chains derived from one specimen sequenced in a study of CD8 T cells in ankylosing spondylitis. Points from the study as a whole: What seemed typical of ankylosing spondylitis blood was a TCR beta motif built from several highly homologous variants.

No antigen is known for these receptors. TCRdb recomputed calls from the 5' RACE reads with MiXCR, one row per CDR3 protein. The data hold 200,000 to 250,000 distinct CDR3 sequences, with 7.3% observed a single time. Sequenced material: blood, either unsorted or a sorted T cell fraction (not recorded which). These receptors were taken from a male donor with ankylosing spondylitis.

This clonotype was seen ten or more times. The rearrangement links TRBV11-2 to TRBJ2-1; the D gene is possibly TRBD2 (7 bases). Trimming removed 5 bases from V and 7 bases from J, with 30 bases in between. Germline V gene lookup returns CDR1 SGHAT and CDR2 FQNNGV. The CDR3 loop spans 19 amino acids. In nucleotides, the CDR3 is TGTGCCAGCAGCCCAGCAACGGGGGGCCTTACAATGCGCCAAAATGAGCAGTTCTTC. It is translated as CASSPATGGLTMRQNEQFF.

At least ten counts were recorded for this clonotype. The gene calls are TRBV6-5 and TRBJ2-5; a weak D match, TRBD2 (6 bases). V shed 3 bases and J shed 5 bases, with 13 bases lying between them. Germline CDR1 MNHEY, CDR2 SVGAGI. The CDR3 is 14 amino acids. This CDR3 reads CASSYKSGGETQYF. In nucleotides, the CDR3 is TGTGCCAGCAGTTATAAGTCTGGGGGGGAGACCCAGTACTTC.

The chain employs TRBV5-6 and TRBJ2-7; unclear D gene. This CDR3 has 14 residues. The germline gives CDR1 SGHDT, CDR2 YYEEEE. V was clipped by 2 bases and J by 3 bases, with 12 bases between them. In DNA form, the CDR3 reads TGTGCCAGCAGCTTATACGACAAGATCTACGAGCAGTACTTC. This sequence encodes CASSLYDKIYEQYF.

This clonotype has at least ten counts. The chain combines TRBV20-1 with TRBJ1-4; possibly TRBD1 for D (5 bases). Between the trimmed V and J ends, which lost 4 bases and 6 bases, there was a span of 21 bases. The germline V gene encodes CDR1 DFQATT and CDR2 SNEGSKA (reference sequence). There are 16 residues in the CDR3. CDR3 amino acids: CSANRGLTPGDEKLFF. The CDR3 DNA sequence: TGCAGTGCTAATAGGGGTCTGACCCCTGGGGATGAAAAACTGTTTTTT.

This clonotype has at least ten counts. This chain connects TRBV29-1 to TRBJ2-7, with a weak D call TRBD1 (6 bases). Germline V gene lookup returns CDR1 SQVTM and CDR2 ANQGSEA. CDR3 length equals 14 residues. Trimming removed 1 base at V and 0 bases at J, with 10 bases between. The CDR3 protein is CSVEVRTVSYEQYF. DNA of the CDR3: TGCAGCGTTGAAGTCCGGACAGTCTCCTACGAGCAGTACTTC.

This sequence joins TRBV6-5 and TRBJ1-2; a possible D gene is TRBD1 (5 bases). The CDR3 loop spans 16 amino acids. V lost 0 bases and J 6 bases, leaving 17 bases between the germline ends. Germline CDR1 MNHEY, CDR2 SVGAGI. This chain's CDR3 is CASSYSIFEGYDGYTF. In DNA form, the CDR3 reads TGTGCCAGCAGTTACTCGATATTCGAGGGGTATGATGGCTACACCTTC.

As regards this clonotype: This may arise from a read error, as a much more abundant clone is one base away. V and J are TRBV15 and TRBJ1-4; D gene uncertain. This CDR3 has 15 residues. Germline V gives CDR1 LNHNV, CDR2 YYDKDF (reference sequence). Here the CDR3 DNA reads TGTGCCACCTGCAGAGATGCGGGGACTAATGAAAAACTGTTTTTT. This gives the protein CATCRDAGTNEKLFF.

This clonotype was counted many times. V and J are TRBV6-6 and TRBJ2-5; the D is unclear. V gave up 4 bases and J gave up 3 bases, with 9 bases separating them. Germline V gene sequence: CDR1 MNHNY, CDR2 SVGAGI (reference sequence). This CDR3 has 13 residues. CDR3 in amino acids: CASSSQEEETQYF. The CDR3 coding sequence is TGTGCCAGCAGTTCCCAGGAAGAAGAGACCCAGTACTTC.

This clonotype was recorded a few times. The rearrangement links TRBV2 to TRBJ2-4; D not certain. V gave up 9 bases and J gave up 0 bases, with 18 bases separating them. Germline CDR1 and CDR2: SNHLY and FYNNEI. The CDR3 sequence is 16 residues long. The CDR3, as DNA: TGTGCCAGATATACCCGTCTCCCCGGAGCCAAAAACATTCAGTACTTC. Amino acid sequence: CARYTRLPGAKNIQYF.

This clonotype was seen at least ten times. The chain recombines TRBV10-3 with TRBJ2-3; TRBD1 matches at 7 bases. CDR3 length equals 16 residues. Looked up from germline, CDR1 is ENHRY and CDR2 is SYGVKD. The ends lost 6 bases at V and 2 bases at J; junction bases unmatched: 11. The chain's CDR3 is CAISLQDRRFTDTQYF. The DNA of the CDR3 is TGTGCCATCAGCCTTCAGGACAGGAGATTCACAGATACGCAGTATTTT.

This clonotype came up many times. V gene TRBV7-9 combines with J gene TRBJ2-1, with D possibly matching TRBD2 (5 bases). V was cut by 0 bases and J by 6 bases, with 12 bases left in between. This CDR3 spans 15 amino acids. The germline V gene has CDR1 SEHNR and CDR2 FQNEAQ (reference sequence). CDR3 sequence reads: CASSLASTSGNEQFF. DNA for the CDR3: TGTGCCAGCAGCTTAGCCTCCACTAGTGGCAATGAGCAGTTCTTC.

This clonotype was picked up many times. The chain has TRBV20-1 and TRBJ2-5; D gene ambiguous. The CDR3 covers 13 residues. Trimming shortened V by 2 bases and J by 5 bases, and 12 bases separated the two germline ends. In germline, CDR1 is DFQATT, CDR2 SNEGSKA (reference sequence). CDR3 bases: TGCAGTGCTAGATCTCCGGGCGGCGAGACCCAGTACTTC. The encoded protein is CSARSPGGETQYF.

This clonotype was counted at least ten times. The genes are TRBV21-1 and TRBJ2-4; the DNA was not used to check the table's D call, TRBD1. TRBV21-1 is a pseudogene. There are 16 residues in the CDR3. As DNA, the CDR3 is TGTGCCAGCAGCACGCGCCCCGGGAAGAGCAAAAACATTCAGTACTTC. Translating it yields CASSTRPGKSKNIQYF.

The sample holds a few counts of this clonotype. The V gene is TRBV20-1, the J gene TRBJ2-3; 10 bases are shared with TRBD2. The J segment lost 4 bases and the V segment lost 2 bases, leaving 18 bases of the junction unmatched. There are 19 residues in the CDR3. The germline V gene encodes CDR1 DFQATT and CDR2 SNEGSKA (reference sequence). CDR3 region: CSARHRGIVAGGIPDTQYF. CDR3 nucleotide sequence: TGCAGTGCTAGACACCGAGGGATCGTAGCGGGGGGTATCCCAGATACGCAGTATTTT.

This clonotype was seen many times. V and J are TRBV14 and TRBJ1-4, with TRBD1 as a possible D gene (5 bases). V was clipped by 5 bases and J by 7 bases, with 20 bases between them. The CDR3 is 16 amino acids. Germline V gene data show CDR1 as SGHDN and CDR2 as FVKESK. CDR3 sequence: CASSSLWGTPGEKLFF. The CDR3 region has the DNA TGTGCCAGCAGCTCCCTTTGGGGGACGCCAGGTGAAAAACTGTTTTTT.

This clonotype was detected ten times or more. The rearrangement uses TRBV28 and TRBJ2-1; 10 bases align to TRBD1. The CDR3 length is 16 residues. Germline loops: CDR1 MDHEN, CDR2 SYDVKM. V dropped 6 bases and J dropped 4; count of bases not matched to a gene: 9. CDR3 loop: CASRATGTGVYNEQFF. As DNA, the CDR3 is TGTGCCAGCAGGGCGACCGGGACAGGGGTTTACAATGAGCAGTTCTTC.

The chain employs TRBV6-4 and TRBJ2-1; the match to TRBD2 covers 8 bases. There are 14 residues in the CDR3. From germline, CDR1 is MRHNA and CDR2 SNTAGT. J was trimmed by 9 bases and V by 0 bases; bases with no gene match: 4. The CDR3 coding sequence is TGTGCCAGCAGTGACTCCTCGGGGGGGCCTGAGCAGTTCTTC. It translates to CASSDSSGGPEQFF.

There are many counts of this clonotype. The chain has TRBV7-3 and TRBJ2-2; maybe TRBD2 (6 bases). The CDR3 is 17 amino acids. The V end was cut by 2 bases, the J end by 4 bases, with 17 bases between. CDR1 SGHTA and CDR2 FQGTGA come from the germline V gene. This CDR3 is CASSLFDPRTITGELFF. In DNA, the CDR3 is TGTGCCAGCAGCTTATTCGATCCCAGGACTATCACCGGGGAGCTGTTTTTT.

This clonotype was seen ten or more times. The rearrangement links TRBV12-3 or TRBV12-4 to TRBJ1-5; no clear D gene. The CDR3 contains 15 residues. Trimming left V 7 bases short and J 0 bases short, with 13 bases between. The CDR3 sequence: CASTWEYHSNQPQHF. In nucleotides, the CDR3 is TGTGCCAGCACCTGGGAATATCATAGCAATCAGCCCCAGCATTTT.